This TCR beta chain stems from a study of cytomegalovirus exposure and HLA in healthy donors. Study-level background: The 90 to 150 validation repertoires used a platform that matched the one used for the approximately 670 first-cohort repertoires, as a later analysis reported. Findings and caveats of the study: Some TCR beta chains (around 180 of them) were listed as cytomegalovirus-associated. The dataset shows that most TCR sequences were rare, while some public TCRs occurred in many donors.

Assay used: immunoSEQ multiplex PCR; TCRdb lists only in-frame clones, some missing. The sample includes fewer than 100,000 clones, approximately 91% of them seen just once. V lost 2 bases and J 4 bases, leaving 13 bases between the germline ends. CDR3 length: 15 residues. CDR1 and CDR2 (germline): SGHRS, YFSETQ. Comment on this clone: The target antigen is unknown.

The V call is TRBV5-1, the J call TRBJ2-1; a weak D match, TRBD2 (7 bases). Material: PBMCs. The receptor comes from a man between 25 and 39 years old in good health and CMV-seronegative. CDR3 region: CASSLHREGYNEQFF. Here the CDR3 DNA reads TGCGCCAGCAGCTTACACAGGGAGGGGTACAATGAGCAGTTCTTC.